One sample yielded the 8 T cell receptor beta chains listed below, sequenced in a study of blood T cell repertoires in COVID-19. Using immunoSEQ multiplex PCR, the repertoire was profiled, and TCRdb retains in-frame clones only, with some absent. The data contain approximately 31,000 clones, roughly nine tenths of them singletons. The sample consisted of peripheral blood. The receptors here all came from a human donor with active COVID-19. The donor label of this sample is uncertain.

The chain has TRBV14 and TRBJ2-1; D perhaps matches TRBD2 (5 bases). The CDR3 runs 12 residues. Trimming took off 7 bases at V and 4 bases at J, with 8 bases between the two ends. CDR1 SGHDN and CDR2 FVKESK come from the germline V gene. The CDR3 is CASNEGYNEQFF. The CDR3 coding sequence is TGTGCCAGCAATGAGGGATACAATGAGCAGTTCTTC.

The genes are TRBV30 and TRBJ2-1, with 14 positions matching TRBD2. This CDR3 contains 16 residues. Losses at the gene ends were 2 bases for V and 9 bases for J; bases not matched to a gene: 9. Germline CDR1 and CDR2: GTSNPN and SVGIG (reference sequence). CDR3 sequence (DNA): TGTGCCTGGAGTACGCCGGGACTAGCGGGAGTCTTTGAGCAGTTCTTC. Protein: CAWSTPGLAGVFEQFF.

This chain links TRBV19 with TRBJ2-3; D perhaps matches TRBD1 (5 bases). V was clipped by 1 base and J by 1 base, with 12 bases between them. There are 16 residues in the CDR3. Germline CDR1 LNHDA, CDR2 SQIVND (reference sequence). CDR3: CASSIGQGFGTDTQYF. The CDR3 DNA is TGTGCCAGTAGTATAGGCCAGGGTTTTGGCACAGATACGCAGTATTTT.

The chain uses TRBV7-2 and TRBJ1-5; D perhaps matches TRBD1 (6 bases). This CDR3 spans 15 amino acids. Between the trimmed V and J ends, which lost 5 bases and 4 bases, there was a span of 15 bases. From germline, CDR1 is SGHTA and CDR2 FQGNSA. CDR3 region: CASSQLQGSNQPQHF. The CDR3, as DNA: TGTGCCAGCAGCCAATTACAGGGATCAAATCAGCCCCAGCATTTT.

The chain is built from TRBV6-5 and TRBJ2-7, with 8 nucleotides matching TRBD2. The length of the CDR3 is 12 residues. Germline V lookup: CDR1 MNHEY, CDR2 SVGAGI. With V trimmed by 8 bases and J by 1 base, 1 base remained unmatched. CDR3 DNA sequence: TGTGCCAGCGCGGGGGGATCCTACGAGCAGTACTTC. As protein: CASAGGSYEQYF.

The chain combines TRBV4-2 with TRBJ2-3; D uncertain. The CDR3 length is 13 residues. CDR1 LGHNA and CDR2 YNFKEQ come from the germline V gene. V lost 0 bases and J 6 bases, leaving 7 bases between the germline ends. The CDR3 region is CASSQERRDTQYF. CDR3 DNA sequence: TGTGCCAGCAGCCAAGAGCGGCGGGATACGCAGTATTTT.

The V gene is TRBV6-2 or TRBV6-3, the J gene TRBJ1-1; TRBD1 matches 8 bases. Trimming cost V 4 bases and J 6 bases; bases outside gene matches: 10. The CDR3 consists of 15 residues. Germline V gene lookup returns CDR1 MNHEY and CDR2 SVGEGT. CDR3 nucleotides: TGTGCCAGCAGTTCCCCGCGGACAGGGCTGCCTGAAGCTTTCTTT. This encodes CASSSPRTGLPEAFF.

The chain uses TRBV5-3 and TRBJ2-1; TRBD2 agrees at 14 bases. TRBV5-3 is designated an ORF whose function remains uncertain. J gave up 3 bases and V 3 bases, and 14 bases lay outside the gene matches. The CDR3 covers 20 residues. The CDR3 sequence: CARSCLGGLAGAPFYNEQFF. CDR3 bases: TGTGCCAGAAGCTGTTTGGGGGGACTAGCGGGAGCCCCTTTCTACAATGAGCAGTTCTTC.